These 12 T cell receptor beta chains originate from one sample sequenced in a study of sequential checkpoint blockade in melanoma. TCRdb's copy holds only in-frame clones and misses some; the assay was immunoSEQ multiplex PCR. Of about 6,100 clones in the sample, less than 50% are singletons; the top ten hold around 27%. Treatment noted: randomized to nivolumab then ipilimumab (arm A) or the reverse (arm B). Sequencing used CD8+ T cells sorted from blood (inferred from file names), obtained from a patient given nivolumab and ipilimumab in sequence. These receptors all stem from a human patient with melanoma. Some clones in this sample may be carry-over from other donors' samples.

The CDR3 protein is CASSLVGGGRTYEQYF. CDR3 DNA: TGTGCCAGCAGCTTAGTGGGGGGAGGGCGGACCTACGAGCAGTACTTC. V gene TRBV7-8 combines with J gene TRBJ2-7; 7 nucleotides agree with TRBD2. With 1 base clipped from V and 2 bases from J, the junction kept 8 bases outside the gene matches. Germline CDR1 SGHVS, CDR2 FQNEAQ. The length of the CDR3 is 16 residues. Complete variable domain (other parts from reference TRBV7-8 and TRBJ2-7): GAGVSQSPRYKVAKRGQDVALRCDPISGHVSLFWYQQALGQGPEFLTYFQNEAQLDKSGLPSDRFFAERPEGSVSTLKIQRTQQEDSAVYLCASSLVGGGRTYEQYFGPGTRLTVT.

The chain links TRBV28 to TRBJ2-7; 9 nucleotides align to TRBD1. The CDR3 spans 14 residues. V lost 5 bases, J lost 1 base, and 3 bases stayed unmatched. Germline CDR1 MDHEN, CDR2 SYDVKM. In nucleotides, the CDR3 is TGTGCCAGCAGTCGACAGGGGGGTTCCTACGAGCAGTACTTC. It encodes CASSRQGGSYEQYF. Together with reference TRBV28 and TRBJ2-7, the CDR3 gives the full variable domain: DVKVTQSSRYLVKRTGEKVFLECVQDMDHENMFWYRQDPGLGLRLIYFSYDVKMKEKGDIPEGYSVSREKKERFSLILESASTNQTSMYLCASSRQGGSYEQYFGPGTRLTVT.

This clone was observed a handful of times. This chain uses TRBV19 with TRBJ1-6; 7 positions match TRBD1. The germline CDR1 and CDR2 sequences are LNHDA and SQIVND (reference sequence). After removal of 0 bases from V and 9 bases from J, the junction contained 5 bases not matched to a gene. The CDR3 has 15 amino acids. CDR3 region: CASSIEEGAGSPLHF. The CDR3 nucleotides read TGTGCCAGTAGTATAGAGGAGGGGGCCGGTTCACCCCTCCACTTT.

This clone was detected once. The gene calls are TRBV19 and TRBJ2-7; D remains unclear. Between the trimmed V and J ends, which lost 6 bases and 2 bases, there was a span of 17 bases. The CDR3 totals 15 residues. CDR1 and CDR2 (germline): LNHDA, SQIVND (reference sequence). The CDR3 here is CASSPGSGKAYEQYF. In nucleotides, the CDR3 is TGTGCCAGTAGCCCTGGTTCGGGTAAAGCCTACGAGCAGTACTTC.

The chain is built from TRBV28 and TRBJ1-2, with 7 nucleotides matching TRBD1. Trimming at V came to 6 bases and at J to 5 bases, leaving 12 bases not matched to a gene. Germline V CDR1 and CDR2: MDHEN, SYDVKM. The CDR3 length is 15 residues. The DNA of the CDR3 is TGTGCCAGCAGCTCTACAGGGGACTCCGGTTATGGCTACACCTTC. It codes for CASSSTGDSGYGYTF.

DNA of the CDR3: TGTGCCAGCAGTGACTTAGCGGGGGGCCAAAAGCAGTTCTTC. This encodes CASSDLAGGQKQFF. The chain couples TRBV2 to TRBJ2-1; 10 nucleotides match TRBD2. Germline assignment: CDR1 SNHLY and CDR2 FYNNEI. The CDR3 consists of 14 residues. V dropped 3 bases and J dropped 11; count of bases not matched to a gene: 7.

This rearrangement joins TRBV30 to TRBJ1-4, with D unclear. Looked up from germline, CDR1 is GTSNPN and CDR2 is SVGIG (reference sequence). Trimming took off 2 bases at V and 8 bases at J, with 9 bases between the two ends. The CDR3 extends over 12 amino acids. The CDR3 coding sequence is TGTGCCTGGAGTAGTAGCCGGGAAAAACTGTTTTTT. The encoded protein is CAWSSSREKLFF.

The chain employs TRBV4-1 and TRBJ1-5, with 12 nucleotides matching TRBD1. Germline V gene lookup returns CDR1 MGHRA and CDR2 YSYEKL. Losses at the gene ends were 3 bases for V and 5 bases for J; bases not matched to a gene: 11. The CDR3 has 18 residues. The CDR3 DNA reads as TGCGCCAGCAGCCAGACCGGGACAGGGGGCGATCTGGATCAGCCCCAGCATTTT. Its protein product is CASSQTGTGGDLDQPQHF.

The J gene is TRBJ2-7, the V gene TRBV29-1; D possibly corresponds to TRBD2 (5 bases). This CDR3 region has 15 residues. V dropped 0 bases and J dropped 1 base, with 13 bases sitting between them. Germline V gene lookup returns CDR1 SQVTM and CDR2 ANQGSEA. CDR3 sequence reads: CSVEDGVAGSYEQYF. As DNA, the CDR3 is TGCAGCGTTGAAGACGGGGTAGCAGGATCCTACGAGCAGTACTTC.

The V call is TRBV7-3, the J call TRBJ1-1; maybe TRBD1 (5 bases). V was pared by 1 base and J by 0 bases, with 12 bases between. The CDR3 spans 16 residues. Germline CDR1 is SGHTA and CDR2 is FQGTGA. The CDR3 loop reads CASSLNGGPMNTEAFF. Written as DNA, the CDR3 is TGTGCCAGCAGCTTAAACGGGGGTCCAATGAACACTGAAGCTTTCTTT.

In its sample, this clone ranks as medium-sized. J is TRBJ1-1 and V is TRBV14, with unresolved D. This CDR3 spans 15 amino acids. Trimming took off 1 base at V and 5 bases at J, with 14 bases between the two ends. Germline V gene sequence: CDR1 SGHDN, CDR2 FVKESK. CDR3 residues: CASSQGGAFSTEAFF. The CDR3 coding sequence is TGTGCCAGCAGCCAAGGAGGAGCCTTTTCTACTGAAGCTTTCTTT.

This sequence joins TRBV28 and TRBJ2-7; 9 bases align to TRBD1. Germline V lookup: CDR1 MDHEN, CDR2 SYDVKM. The CDR3 totals 15 residues. Germline trimming cut 6 bases from V and 0 bases from J; bases unmatched to any gene: 6. The CDR3 is CASSSPGQGSYEQYF. The CDR3 region has the DNA TGTGCCAGCAGCTCCCCGGGACAGGGCTCCTACGAGCAGTACTTC.